A single TCR beta chain is shown here with its context. This entry comes from a study of cytomegalovirus exposure and HLA in healthy donors. The CDR3 extends over 13 amino acids. With V trimmed by 5 bases and J by 5 bases, 4 bases remained unmatched. Germline V gene sequence: CDR1 MNHEY, CDR2 SVGAGI. PCR primers comprised 60 Vbeta and 13 Jbeta primers. Produced via immunoSEQ multiplex PCR; TCRdb's table is partial and in-frame only. The sample has approximately 170,000 clones; around 68% are singletons. Sequencing was performed on PBMCs. The receptor comes from a woman in her thirties or forties in good health and CMV-seropositive. The chain couples TRBV6-5 to TRBJ2-7, with 9 bases fitting TRBD1. CDR3: CASSRDRAHEQYF. In DNA form, the CDR3 reads TGTGCCAGCAGTCGGGACAGGGCCCACGAGCAGTACTTC.